This section outlines one T cell receptor (beta chain) sequence together with its context. Antigen unknown. Measured with immunoSEQ multiplex PCR; TCRdb has only the in-frame clones, and not every one. The repertoire includes more than 250,000 clones, about 90% of them detected once, and approximately 3.1% sits in the top ten. The data stem from a study of cytomegalovirus exposure and HLA in healthy donors. General observations from the study: Reported results showed that the classifier diagnosed cytomegalovirus status with high specificity and sensitivity. Associated with cytomegalovirus, according to the listing, were around 170 TCR beta chains. Many donors carried some public TCRs, although rarity characterized most TCR sequences.

Separate from the approximately 720-subject first cohort was the roughly 120-subject validation cohort, to which the donors belonged. The specimen sequenced was PBMCs. The receptor was derived from a woman younger than 45 in good health and CMV-seronegative.

Here the CDR3 reads CASSRGTSVSYEQYF. CDR3 bases: TGTGCCAGCAGCCGTGGGACTAGCGTCTCCTACGAGCAGTACTTC. V is TRBV7-6 and J is TRBJ2-7; 10 nucleotides line up with TRBD2. Germline CDR1 is SGHVS and CDR2 is FNYEAQ. The CDR3 loop spans 15 amino acids. The V gene end was trimmed by 5 bases and the J gene end by 0 bases; junction bases not matched to a gene: 4.